This TCR beta chain appears in the sequencing data of a study of shared clonotypes between healthy human individuals. Overall study results and limits: Some clonotypes were shared by all four sorted-subset donors, while others were not shared. The non-shared ones had lower generation probabilities than the shared ones. The study found roughly 5% of naive CD4 clonotypes shared across several donors. Inspection by rarefaction showed sorted-subset sequencing to be incomplete despite large depth.

The assay was immunoSEQ multiplex PCR, and TCRdb's table has in-frame clones only and misses some. The repertoire consists of 2 million to 2.5 million clones, with approximately 96% occurring once and the leading ten covering roughly 0.13%. As for this clone: Its antigen is currently unknown. Other DNA sequences from this sample encode an identical CDR3 as well.

The germline gives CDR1 SQVTM, CDR2 ANQGSEA. The CDR3 spans 9 residues. V was cut by 3 bases and J by 10 bases, with 6 bases left in between. None of the donors, who were healthy HIV-negative adults, had recently had acute infections or vaccinations. The sequence was collected from a man between 18 and 35 years old in good health. The material sequenced was naive CD4+ T cells sorted from blood. Subset of the sample: CD45RA+ positively selected. The V call is TRBV29-1, the J call TRBJ1-1; no firm D call. The CDR3 nucleotides read TGCAGCGTTGAGGAGGGAGCTTTCTTT. As protein: CSVEEGAFF.